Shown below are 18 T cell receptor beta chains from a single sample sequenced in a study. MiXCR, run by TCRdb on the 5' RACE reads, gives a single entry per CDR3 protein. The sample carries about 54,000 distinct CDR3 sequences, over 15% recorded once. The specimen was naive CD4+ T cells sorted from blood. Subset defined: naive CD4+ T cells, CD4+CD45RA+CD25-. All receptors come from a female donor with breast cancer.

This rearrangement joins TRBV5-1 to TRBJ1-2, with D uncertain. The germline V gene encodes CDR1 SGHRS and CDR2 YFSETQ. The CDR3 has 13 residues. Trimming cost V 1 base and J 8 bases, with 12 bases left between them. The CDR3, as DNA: TGCGCCAGCAGCTTGACGACCGCACGCGGCTACACCTTC. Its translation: CASSLTTARGYTF.

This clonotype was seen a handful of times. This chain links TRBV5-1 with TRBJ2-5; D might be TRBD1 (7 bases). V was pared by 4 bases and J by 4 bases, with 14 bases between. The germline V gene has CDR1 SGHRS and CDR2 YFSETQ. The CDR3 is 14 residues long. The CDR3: CASSPEGAGETQYF. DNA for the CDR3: TGCGCCAGCAGCCCGGAGGGGGCTGGAGAGACCCAGTACTTC. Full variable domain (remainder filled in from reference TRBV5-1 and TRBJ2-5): KAGVTQTPRYLIKTRGQQVTLSCSPISGHRSVSWYQQTPGQGLQFLFEYFSETQRNKGNFPGRFSGRQFSNSRSEMNVSTLELGDSALYLCASSPEGAGETQYFGPGTRLLVL.

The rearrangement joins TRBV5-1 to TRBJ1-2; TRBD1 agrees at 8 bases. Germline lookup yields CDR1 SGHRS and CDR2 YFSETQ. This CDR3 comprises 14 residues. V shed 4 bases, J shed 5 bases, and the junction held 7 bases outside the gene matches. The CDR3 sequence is CASSTSGGSYGYTF. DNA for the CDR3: TGCGCCAGCAGCACCTCAGGGGGCAGTTATGGCTACACCTTC.

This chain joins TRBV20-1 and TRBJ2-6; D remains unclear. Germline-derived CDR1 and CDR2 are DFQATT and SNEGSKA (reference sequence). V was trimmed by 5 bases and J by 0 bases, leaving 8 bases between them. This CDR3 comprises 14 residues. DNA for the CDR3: TGCAGTGCTCCTCAAGCCTCTGGGGCCAACGTCCTGACTTTC. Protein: CSAPQASGANVLTF.

Here the CDR3 DNA reads TGTGCCAGCAGTTTGGGGTCCGGGATCTCCTACACCGGGGAGCTGTTTTTT. Translating it yields CASSLGSGISYTGELFF. This chain links TRBV7-2 with TRBJ2-2; D may be TRBD2 (5 bases). The CDR3 spans 17 residues. The germline V gene has CDR1 SGHTA and CDR2 FQGNSA. V gave up 6 bases and J gave up 3 bases, with 20 bases separating them.

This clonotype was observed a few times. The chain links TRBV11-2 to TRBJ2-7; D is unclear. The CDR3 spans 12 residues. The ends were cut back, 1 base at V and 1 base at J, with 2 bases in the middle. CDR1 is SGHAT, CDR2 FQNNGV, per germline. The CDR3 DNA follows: TGTGCCAGCAGCTTAGCTTCCTACGAGCAGTACTTC. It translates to CASSLASYEQYF.

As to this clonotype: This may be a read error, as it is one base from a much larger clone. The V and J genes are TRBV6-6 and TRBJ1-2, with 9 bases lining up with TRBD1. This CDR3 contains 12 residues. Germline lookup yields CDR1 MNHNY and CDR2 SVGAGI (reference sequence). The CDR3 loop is CASRGQGYDYTF. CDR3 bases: TGTGCCAGCAGGGGACAGGGCTATGACTACACCTTC.

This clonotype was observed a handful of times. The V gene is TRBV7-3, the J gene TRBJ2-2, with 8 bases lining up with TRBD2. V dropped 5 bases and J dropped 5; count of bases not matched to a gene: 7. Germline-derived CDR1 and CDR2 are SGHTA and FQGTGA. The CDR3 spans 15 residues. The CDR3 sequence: CASSPGRAGTGELFF. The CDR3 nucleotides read TGTGCCAGCAGCCCCGGGAGGGCCGGAACCGGGGAGCTGTTTTTT.

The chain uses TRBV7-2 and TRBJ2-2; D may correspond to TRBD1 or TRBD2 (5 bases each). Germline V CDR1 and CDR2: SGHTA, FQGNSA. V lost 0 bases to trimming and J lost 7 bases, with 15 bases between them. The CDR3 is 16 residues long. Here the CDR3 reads CASSLAPRGAGGELFF. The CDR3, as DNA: TGTGCCAGCAGCTTAGCCCCCCGAGGGGCTGGCGGGGAGCTGTTTTTT.

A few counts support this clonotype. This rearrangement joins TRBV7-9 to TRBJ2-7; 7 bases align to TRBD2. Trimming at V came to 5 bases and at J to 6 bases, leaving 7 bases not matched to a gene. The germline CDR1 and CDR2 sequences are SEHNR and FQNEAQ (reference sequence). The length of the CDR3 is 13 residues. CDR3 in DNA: TGTGCCAGCAGCCGGGGGGACGGGGGCGAGCAGTACTTC. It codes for CASSRGDGGEQYF.

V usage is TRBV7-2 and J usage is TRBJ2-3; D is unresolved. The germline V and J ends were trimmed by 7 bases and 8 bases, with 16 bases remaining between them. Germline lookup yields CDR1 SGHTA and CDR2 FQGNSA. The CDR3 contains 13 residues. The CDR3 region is CASTDRLLGTQYF. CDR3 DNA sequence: TGTGCCAGCACCGACCGACTCCTTGGTACGCAGTATTTT.

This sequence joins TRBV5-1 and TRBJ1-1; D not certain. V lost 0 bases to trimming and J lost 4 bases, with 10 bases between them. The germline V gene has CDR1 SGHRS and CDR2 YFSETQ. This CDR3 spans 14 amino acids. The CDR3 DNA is TGCGCCAGCAGCTTGGACTCCCTGAGCACTGAAGCTTTCTTT. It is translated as CASSLDSLSTEAFF.

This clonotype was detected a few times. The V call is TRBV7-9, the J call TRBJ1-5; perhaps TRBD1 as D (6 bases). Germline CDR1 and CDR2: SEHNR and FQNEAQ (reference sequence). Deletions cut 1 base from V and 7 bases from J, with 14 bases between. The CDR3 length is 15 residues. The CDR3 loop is CASSLVGGPGQPQHF. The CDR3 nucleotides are TGTGCCAGCAGCTTAGTCGGGGGGCCTGGGCAGCCCCAGCATTTT.

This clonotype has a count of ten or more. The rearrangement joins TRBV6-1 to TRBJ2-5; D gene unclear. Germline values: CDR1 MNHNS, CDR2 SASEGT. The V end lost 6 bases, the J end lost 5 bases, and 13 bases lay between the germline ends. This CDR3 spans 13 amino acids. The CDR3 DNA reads TGTGCCAGCAGAAGGACCCGCCGGGAGACCCAGTACTTC. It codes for CASRRTRRETQYF.

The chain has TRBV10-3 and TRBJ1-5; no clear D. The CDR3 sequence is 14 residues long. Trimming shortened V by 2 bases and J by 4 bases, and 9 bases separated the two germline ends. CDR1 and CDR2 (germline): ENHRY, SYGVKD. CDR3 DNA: TGTGCCATCAGTGAGGTCCCGGGGAATCAGCCCCAGCATTTT. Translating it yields CAISEVPGNQPQHF.

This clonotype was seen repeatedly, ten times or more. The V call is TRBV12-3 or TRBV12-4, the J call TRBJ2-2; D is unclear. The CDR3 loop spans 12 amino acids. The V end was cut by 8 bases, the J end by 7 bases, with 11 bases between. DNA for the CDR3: TGTGCCAGCGGGCGCCTAGTCGGGGAGCTGTTTTTT. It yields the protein CASGRLVGELFF.

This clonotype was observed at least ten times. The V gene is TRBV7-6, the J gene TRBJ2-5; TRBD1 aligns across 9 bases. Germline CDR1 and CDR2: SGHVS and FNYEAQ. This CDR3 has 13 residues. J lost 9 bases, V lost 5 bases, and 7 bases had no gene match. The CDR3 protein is CASSSTGGTAQYF. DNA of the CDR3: TGTGCCAGCAGCAGTACAGGGGGCACAGCCCAGTACTTC.

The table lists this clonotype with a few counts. This chain's CDR3 is CASSPLGGSGANVLTF. CDR3 bases: TGCGCCAGCAGCCCCCTAGGGGGCTCTGGGGCCAACGTCCTGACTTTC. J is TRBJ2-6 and V is TRBV5-1; weak D call: TRBD1 (6 bases). Germline V CDR1 and CDR2: SGHRS, YFSETQ. This CDR3 is built from 16 residues. Trimming removed 4 bases from V and 0 bases from J, with 11 bases in between.